Given below is one TCR beta chain in context. Its antigen is currently unknown. TCRdb keeps only in-frame clones here, not all; method: immunoSEQ multiplex PCR. The sample yields some 97,000 clones, about 94% seen once. The data originate from a study of siplizumab effects on memory and regulatory T cells. Broader study findings: Siplizumab, the agent tested, significantly reduced alloreactive sequences traceable to unstimulated CD4+ memory cells. Roughly 75-97% of dividing CD4+ or CD8+ clones were without an attributable naive or memory phenotype.

The receptor's source is a human donor in good health. The sample taken for sequencing was non-Treg CD4+ T cells sorted from blood.

The CDR3 reads CASLRDSYNEQFF. The CDR3 DNA sequence: TGTGCCAGCCTCCGGGACAGCTACAATGAGCAGTTCTTC. The V call is TRBV6-1, the J call TRBJ2-1; 7 nucleotides agree with TRBD1. Germline V gene data show CDR1 as MNHNS and CDR2 as SASEGT. V dropped 8 bases and J dropped 3; count of bases not matched to a gene: 4. The CDR3 covers 13 residues.